This T cell receptor (beta chain) was captured by sequencing in a study of CD8 T cells in Susac syndrome. The ends lost 5 bases at V and 6 bases at J; junction bases unmatched: 6. The CDR3 covers 14 residues. The germline gives CDR1 SGHVS, CDR2 FQNEAQ. Random hexamers were used to reverse transcribe an amount of about 0.45 to 1 ug RNA. MiXCR was run by TCRdb on the immunoSEQ multiplex PCR reads, yielding one entry per CDR3 protein. The repertoire holds some 300,000 distinct CDR3 sequences, with approximately 89% as singletons. V gene TRBV7-8 combines with J gene TRBJ1-5; 8 nucleotides match TRBD1. Sequenced input: CD8+ T cells from PBMCs. The sequence was collected from a human donor with multiple sclerosis. This CDR3 is CASSAGQGGQPQHF. In nucleotides, the CDR3 is TGTGCCAGCAGCGCCGGACAGGGAGGTCAGCCCCAGCATTTT.